This TCR beta chain was recovered during a study of CD8 T cells in Susac syndrome. RNA was extracted with the RNeasy kit, and a quantity of roughly 0.5 to 1 ug was reverse transcribed using random hexamers. An immunoSEQ multiplex PCR generated amplified TCR beta CDR3 products spanning 54 Vbeta and 13 Jbeta. One entry per CDR3 protein results from TCRdb running MiXCR on the immunoSEQ multiplex PCR reads. The data show about 200,000 distinct CDR3 sequences, roughly 94% seen once. Germline CDR1 reads SQVTM; CDR2 reads ANQGSEA. The V end was cut by 7 bases, the J end by 0 bases, with 12 bases between. The CDR3 covers 13 residues.

The V call is TRBV29-1, the J call TRBJ1-1; the D gene is possibly TRBD1 (6 bases). The source of this sequence is a human donor in good health. Sequenced: CD4+ T cells from PBMCs. The chain's CDR3 is CSATGSMNTEAFF. DNA of the CDR3: TGCAGCGCCACAGGGAGTATGAACACTGAAGCTTTCTTT.